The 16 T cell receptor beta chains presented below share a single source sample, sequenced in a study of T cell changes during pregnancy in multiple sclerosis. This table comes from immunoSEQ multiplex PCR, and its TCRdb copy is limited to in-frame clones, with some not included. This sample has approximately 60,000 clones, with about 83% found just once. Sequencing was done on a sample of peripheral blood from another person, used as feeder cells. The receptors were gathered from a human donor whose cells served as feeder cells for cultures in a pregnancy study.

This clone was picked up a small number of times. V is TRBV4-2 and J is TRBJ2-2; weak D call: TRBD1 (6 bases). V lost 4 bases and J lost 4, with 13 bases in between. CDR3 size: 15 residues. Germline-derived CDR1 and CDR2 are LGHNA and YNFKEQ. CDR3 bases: TGTGCCAGCAGCCGTAATCACAGGGTCACCGGGGAGCTGTTTTTT. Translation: CASSRNHRVTGELFF.

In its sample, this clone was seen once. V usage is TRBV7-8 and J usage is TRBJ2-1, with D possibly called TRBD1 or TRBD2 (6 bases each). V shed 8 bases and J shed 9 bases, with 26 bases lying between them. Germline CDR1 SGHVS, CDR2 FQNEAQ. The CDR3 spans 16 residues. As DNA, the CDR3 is TGTGCCAGCGGCGACAGGAGGGAGACTGTTAAGGTTGAGCAGTTCTTC. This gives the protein CASGDRRETVKVEQFF.

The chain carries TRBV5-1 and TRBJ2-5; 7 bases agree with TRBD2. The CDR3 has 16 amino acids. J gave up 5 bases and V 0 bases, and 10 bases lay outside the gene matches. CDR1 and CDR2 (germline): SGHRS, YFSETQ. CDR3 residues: CASSLAGTNTWETQYF. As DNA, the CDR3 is TGCGCCAGCAGCTTGGCCGGGACTAATACGTGGGAGACCCAGTACTTC.

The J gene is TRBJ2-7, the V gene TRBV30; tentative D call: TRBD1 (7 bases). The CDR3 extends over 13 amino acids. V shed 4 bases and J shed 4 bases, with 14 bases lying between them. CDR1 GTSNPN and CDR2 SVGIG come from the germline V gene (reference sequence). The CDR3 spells CAWTPRGRYEQYF. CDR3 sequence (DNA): TGTGCCTGGACCCCCAGGGGGAGGTACGAGCAGTACTTC.

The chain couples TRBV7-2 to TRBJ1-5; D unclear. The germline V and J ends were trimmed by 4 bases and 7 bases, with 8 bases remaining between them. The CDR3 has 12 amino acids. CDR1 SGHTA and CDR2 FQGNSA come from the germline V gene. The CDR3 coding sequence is TGTGCCAGCAGCTCCGACGGCCAGCCCCAGCATTTT. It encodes CASSSDGQPQHF.

In DNA form, the CDR3 reads TGTGCCTGGCGAGACAGGGTGGCCCTCTATTACACCTTC. Its protein product is CAWRDRVALYYTF. This chain connects TRBV30 to TRBJ1-2; 7 nucleotides agree with TRBD1. CDR3 length: 13 amino acids. V gave up 5 bases and J gave up 11 bases; unmatched junction bases: 14. CDR1 and CDR2 from the germline V gene are GTSNPN and SVGIG (reference sequence).

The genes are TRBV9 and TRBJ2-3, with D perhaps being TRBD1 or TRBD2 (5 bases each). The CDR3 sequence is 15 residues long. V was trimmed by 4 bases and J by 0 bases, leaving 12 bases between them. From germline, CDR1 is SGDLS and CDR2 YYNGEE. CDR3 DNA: TGTGCCAGCAGCCCTGGGACGGGGAGCACAGATACGCAGTATTTT. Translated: CASSPGTGSTDTQYF.

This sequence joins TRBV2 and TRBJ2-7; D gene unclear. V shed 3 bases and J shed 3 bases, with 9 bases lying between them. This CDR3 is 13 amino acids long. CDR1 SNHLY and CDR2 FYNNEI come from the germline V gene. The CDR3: CASSDPGYYEQYF. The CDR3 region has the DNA TGTGCCAGCAGTGATCCAGGCTACTACGAGCAGTACTTC.

CDR3 protein: CASSLTGGAETQYF. CDR3 sequence (DNA): TGCGCCAGCAGCTTGACAGGGGGCGCAGAGACCCAGTACTTC. The chain combines TRBV5-1 with TRBJ2-5; 9 bases fit TRBD1. The CDR3 loop spans 14 amino acids. V lost 1 base, J lost 4 bases, and 2 bases stayed unmatched. Germline V lookup: CDR1 SGHRS, CDR2 YFSETQ.

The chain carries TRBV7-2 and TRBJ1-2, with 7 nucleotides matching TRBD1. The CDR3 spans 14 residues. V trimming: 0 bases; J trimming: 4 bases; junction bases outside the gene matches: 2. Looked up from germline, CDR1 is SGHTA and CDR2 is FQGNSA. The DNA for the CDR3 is TGTGCCAGCAGCTTAGCGAGGGACAGCTATGGCTACACCTTC. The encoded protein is CASSLARDSYGYTF. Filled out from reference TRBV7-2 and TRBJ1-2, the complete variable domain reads GAGVSQSPSNKVTEKGKDVELRCDPISGHTALYWYRQSLGQGLEFLIYFQGNSAPDKSGLPSDRFSAERTGGSVSTLTIQRTQQEDSAVYLCASSLARDSYGYTFGSGTRLTVV.

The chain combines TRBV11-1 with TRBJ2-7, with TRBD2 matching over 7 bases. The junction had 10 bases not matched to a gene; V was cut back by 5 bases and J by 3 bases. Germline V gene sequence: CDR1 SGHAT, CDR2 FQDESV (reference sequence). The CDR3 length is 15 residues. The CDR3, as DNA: TGTGCCAGCAGCCCCCCTGAGGGAGGGATCTACGAGCAGTACTTC. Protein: CASSPPEGGIYEQYF.

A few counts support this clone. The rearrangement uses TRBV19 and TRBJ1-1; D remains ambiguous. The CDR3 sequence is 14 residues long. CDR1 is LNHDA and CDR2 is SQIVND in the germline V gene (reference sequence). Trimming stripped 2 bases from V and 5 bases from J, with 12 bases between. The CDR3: CASSIQPHGTEAFF. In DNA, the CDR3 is TGTGCCAGTAGTATACAACCCCATGGAACTGAAGCTTTCTTT.

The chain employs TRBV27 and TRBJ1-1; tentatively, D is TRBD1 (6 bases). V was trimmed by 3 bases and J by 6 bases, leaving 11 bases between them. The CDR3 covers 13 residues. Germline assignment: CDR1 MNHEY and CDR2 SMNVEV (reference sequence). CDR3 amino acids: CASSLDRYAEAFF. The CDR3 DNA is TGTGCCAGCAGTTTGGACAGATACGCTGAAGCTTTCTTT.

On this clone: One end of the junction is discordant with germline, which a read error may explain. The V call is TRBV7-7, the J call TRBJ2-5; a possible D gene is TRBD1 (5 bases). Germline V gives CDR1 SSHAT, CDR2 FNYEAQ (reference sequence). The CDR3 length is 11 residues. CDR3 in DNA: TGTGCTAGCAGCCCAGGGGAGACCCAGTACTTC. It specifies CASSPGETQYF.

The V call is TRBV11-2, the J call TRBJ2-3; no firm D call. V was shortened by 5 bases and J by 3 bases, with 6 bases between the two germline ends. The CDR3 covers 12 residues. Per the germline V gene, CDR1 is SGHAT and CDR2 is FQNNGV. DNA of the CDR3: TGTGCCAGCAGCCCACATACAGATACGCAGTATTTT. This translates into CASSPHTDTQYF.

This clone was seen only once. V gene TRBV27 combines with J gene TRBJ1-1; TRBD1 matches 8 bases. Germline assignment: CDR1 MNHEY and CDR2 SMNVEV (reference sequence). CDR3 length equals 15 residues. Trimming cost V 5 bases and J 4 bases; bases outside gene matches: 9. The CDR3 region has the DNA TGTGCCAGCAGTCCCCGGACAGGGAGGGGCACTGAAGCTTTCTTT. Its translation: CASSPRTGRGTEAFF.